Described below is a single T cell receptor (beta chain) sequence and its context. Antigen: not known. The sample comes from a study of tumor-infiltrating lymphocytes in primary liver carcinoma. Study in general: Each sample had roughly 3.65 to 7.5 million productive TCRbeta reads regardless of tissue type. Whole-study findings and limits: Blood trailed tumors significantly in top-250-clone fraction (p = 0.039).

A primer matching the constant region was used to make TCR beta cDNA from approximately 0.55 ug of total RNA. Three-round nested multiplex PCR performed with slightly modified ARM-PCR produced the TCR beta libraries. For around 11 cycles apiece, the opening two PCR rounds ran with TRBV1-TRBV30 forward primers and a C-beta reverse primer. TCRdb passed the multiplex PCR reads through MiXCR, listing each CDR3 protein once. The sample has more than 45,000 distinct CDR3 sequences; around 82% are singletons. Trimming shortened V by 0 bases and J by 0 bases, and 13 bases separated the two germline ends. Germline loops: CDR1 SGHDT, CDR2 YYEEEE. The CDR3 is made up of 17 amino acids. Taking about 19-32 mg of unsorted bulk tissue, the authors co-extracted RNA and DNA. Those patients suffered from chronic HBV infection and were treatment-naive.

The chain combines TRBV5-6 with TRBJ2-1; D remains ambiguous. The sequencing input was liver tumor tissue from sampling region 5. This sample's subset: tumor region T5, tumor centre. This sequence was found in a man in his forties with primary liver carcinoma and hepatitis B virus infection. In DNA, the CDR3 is TGTGCCAGCAGCTTGGACCCAAGAGTAAGCTCCTACAATGAGCAGTTCTTC. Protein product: CASSLDPRVSSYNEQFF.